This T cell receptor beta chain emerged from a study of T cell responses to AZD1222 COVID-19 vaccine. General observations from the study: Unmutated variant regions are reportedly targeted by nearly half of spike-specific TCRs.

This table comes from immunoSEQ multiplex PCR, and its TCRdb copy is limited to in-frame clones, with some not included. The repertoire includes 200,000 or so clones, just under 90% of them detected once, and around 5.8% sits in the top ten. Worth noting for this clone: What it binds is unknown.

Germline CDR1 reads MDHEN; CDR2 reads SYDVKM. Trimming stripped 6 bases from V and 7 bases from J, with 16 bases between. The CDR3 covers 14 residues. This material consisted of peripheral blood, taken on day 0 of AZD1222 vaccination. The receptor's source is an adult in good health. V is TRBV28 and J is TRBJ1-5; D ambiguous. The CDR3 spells CASSPPLSGQPQHF. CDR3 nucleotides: TGTGCCAGCAGCCCCCCCCTTAGCGGACAGCCCCAGCATTTT.